This T cell receptor beta chain originates from a study of blood T cell repertoires in COVID-19. Trimming took 6 bases from V and 0 from J, leaving 8 bases between them. CDR1 is LNHDA and CDR2 is SQIVND in the germline V gene (reference sequence). The CDR3 has 13 residues. Sequenced by immunoSEQ multiplex PCR; TCRdb stores in-frame clones only, minus some. This sample carries about 210,000 clones, about 88% of them seen once, and the ten largest clones take roughly 4.9%. This TCR was recovered from a woman aged 25 to 39 who had been exposed to COVID-19. The sample consisted of PBMCs or T cells enriched from blood (not recorded which). The chain joins TRBV19 to TRBJ1-1; TRBD1 is a possible D gene (6 bases). CDR3 sequence: CASRDSMNTEAFF. The CDR3, as DNA: TGTGCCAGTAGGGACAGCATGAACACTGAAGCTTTCTTT.